This passage covers 27 T cell receptor beta chains from one sample sequenced in a study of T-cell memory formation after mild COVID-19. One entry per CDR3 protein, called by TCRdb with MiXCR from the 5' RACE reads. This repertoire shows under 600,000 distinct CDR3 sequences, roughly 22% found once; its top ten account for 7.5% to 9.5%. Sequencing was performed on PBMCs or a T cell subset sorted from them (not recorded which). The origin of the receptors is an adult woman who had mild COVID-19 (a few samples of this study predate the infection). Cell type and time point are not known.

The V gene is TRBV12-3 or TRBV12-4, the J gene TRBJ2-4; D unresolved. V lost 6 bases, J lost 5 bases, and 8 bases lay in between. The CDR3 contains 12 residues. The CDR3: CASSSWQNIQYF. Written as DNA, the CDR3 is TGTGCCAGCAGCTCGTGGCAAAACATTCAGTACTTC.

The J gene is TRBJ1-1, the V gene TRBV5-1; 8 bases map to TRBD1. CDR1 and CDR2 (germline): SGHRS, YFSETQ. Losses at the gene ends were 5 bases for V and 6 bases for J; bases not matched to a gene: 12. The CDR3 has 15 amino acids. This CDR3 is CASSFMGSGGSEAFF. For the CDR3, the DNA is TGCGCCAGCAGTTTCATGGGGTCAGGGGGCTCTGAAGCTTTCTTT.

This clonotype was counted only a few times. CDR3 in DNA: TGCAGTGCTACCGCGGGGGCAGGAAATGAGCAGTTCTTC. Protein: CSATAGAGNEQFF. The chain is built from TRBV20-1 and TRBJ2-1; tentative D call: TRBD2 (7 bases). The germline CDR1 and CDR2 sequences are DFQATT and SNEGSKA (reference sequence). Trimming took off 4 bases at V and 7 bases at J, with 14 bases between the two ends. This CDR3 comprises 13 residues.

This clonotype has just a few counts. The gene calls are TRBV12-3 or TRBV12-4 and TRBJ1-2, with 8 bases matching TRBD1. This CDR3 is 13 amino acids long. J was trimmed by 7 bases and V by 5 bases; bases with no gene match: 6. CDR3 in amino acids: CASSPRTGFGYTF. The CDR3 DNA reads TGTGCCAGCAGTCCTCGGACAGGGTTTGGCTACACCTTC.

Only a few counts were recorded for this clonotype. The chain combines TRBV5-1 with TRBJ2-7; 7 bases agree with TRBD1. Germline trimming cut 4 bases from V and 3 bases from J; bases unmatched to any gene: 13. The CDR3 sequence is 16 residues long. CDR1 and CDR2 (germline): SGHRS, YFSETQ. In DNA form, the CDR3 reads TGCGCCAGCAGCCCCGGCGCAACAGGGGTTGTCTACGAGCAGTACTTC. Translation gives CASSPGATGVVYEQYF.

V usage is TRBV21-1 and J usage is TRBJ1-5; TRBD1, the D gene given by the table, was not confirmed from the DNA. TRBV21-1 is listed as a pseudogene. CDR3 length equals 15 residues. This CDR3 reads CASSKSERTNQPQHF. CDR3 bases: TGTGCCAGCAGCAAATCTGAACGGACAAATCAGCCCCAGCATTTT.

The genes are TRBV20-1 and TRBJ2-5; 8 bases agree with TRBD1. Germline lookup yields CDR1 DFQATT and CDR2 SNEGSKA (reference sequence). The CDR3 consists of 13 residues. V lost 2 bases and J lost 4; bases outside the gene matches: 3. The CDR3 loop reads CSARNQGAETQYF. The CDR3 DNA sequence: TGCAGTGCTAGAAATCAGGGGGCAGAGACCCAGTACTTC.

The genes are TRBV20-1 and TRBJ2-5; D may be TRBD2 (6 bases). Germline V gene sequence: CDR1 DFQATT, CDR2 SNEGSKA (reference sequence). Deletions cut 3 bases from V and 6 bases from J, with 14 bases between. CDR3 length: 13 residues. The CDR3 coding sequence is TGCAGTGCTAGGACCGGGAGTGGGAAGACCCAGTACTTC. Its protein is CSARTGSGKTQYF.

The V gene is TRBV7-9, the J gene TRBJ2-7; 10 bases agree with TRBD2. V was clipped by 1 base and J by 2 bases; unmatched bases: 5. This CDR3 contains 16 residues. Germline CDR1 SEHNR, CDR2 FQNEAQ (reference sequence). CDR3 bases: TGTGCCAGCAGCTTAGTACTAGCGGGACCAACCTACGAGCAGTACTTC. This encodes CASSLVLAGPTYEQYF.

The chain employs TRBV5-5 and TRBJ2-3; D ambiguous. CDR3 length: 13 residues. Germline V gene data show CDR1 as SGHKS and CDR2 as YYEKEE (reference sequence). Trimming shortened V by 2 bases and J by 4 bases, and 8 bases separated the two germline ends. DNA for the CDR3: TGTGCCAGCAGCTTTTCAGAGTCAGATACGCAGTATTTT. Amino acids: CASSFSESDTQYF.

This clonotype was found a few times. V and J are TRBV7-9 and TRBJ2-2; 9 bases align to TRBD1. The CDR3 sequence is 15 residues long. The junction had 10 bases not matched to a gene; V was cut back by 8 bases and J by 6 bases. CDR1 and CDR2 (germline): SEHNR, FQNEAQ (reference sequence). CDR3 bases: TGTGCCAGCCCCCTTGGGGACAGGGCCGCCGGGGAGCTGTTTTTT. Amino acids: CASPLGDRAAGELFF.

This clonotype was counted between two and nine times. The chain is built from TRBV5-1 and TRBJ1-2; D is perhaps TRBD1 (6 bases). The CDR3 consists of 14 residues. Germline CDR1 SGHRS, CDR2 YFSETQ. Trimming took 0 bases from V and 6 from J, leaving 12 bases between them. CDR3 nucleotide sequence: TGCGCCAGCAGCTTGGTACAGGGCGCGAATGGCTACACCTTC. The encoded protein is CASSLVQGANGYTF. The full variable domain, rest sourced from reference TRBV5-1 and TRBJ1-2, is KAGVTQTPRYLIKTRGQQVTLSCSPISGHRSVSWYQQTPGQGLQFLFEYFSETQRNKGNFPGRFSGRQFSNSRSEMNVSTLELGDSALYLCASSLVQGANGYTFGSGTRLTVV.

This CDR3 reads CSARAIGSGAFSGNTIYF. In DNA, the CDR3 is TGCAGTGCTAGGGCGATAGGGTCAGGGGCTTTCTCTGGAAACACCATATATTTT. The chain combines TRBV20-1 with TRBJ1-3, with D possibly matching TRBD1 (6 bases). Germline CDR1 reads DFQATT; CDR2 reads SNEGSKA (reference sequence). This CDR3 spans 18 amino acids. V gave up 3 bases and J gave up 0 bases, with 21 bases separating them.

The rearrangement links TRBV3-1 to TRBJ2-4, with a tentative D call TRBD2 (7 bases). This CDR3 contains 15 residues. The V end lost 4 bases, the J end lost 3 bases, and 13 bases lay between the germline ends. Germline V lookup: CDR1 LGHDT, CDR2 YNNKEL (reference sequence). CDR3 bases: TGTGCCAGCAGCCTCCGGGGGGCCGACAAAAACATTCAGTACTTC. It yields the protein CASSLRGADKNIQYF. Complete variable domain (other parts from reference TRBV3-1 and TRBJ2-4): DTAVSQTPKYLVTQMGNDKSIKCEQNLGHDTMYWYKQDSKKFLKIMFSYNNKELIINETVPNRFSPKSPDKAHLNLHINSLELGDSAVYFCASSLRGADKNIQYFGAGTRLSVL.

A few counts support this clonotype. J is TRBJ2-7 and V is TRBV6-2 or TRBV6-3; a possible D gene is TRBD2 (6 bases). Trimming left V 7 bases short and J 1 base short, with 23 bases between. The CDR3 has 17 amino acids. Per the germline V gene, CDR1 is MNHEY and CDR2 is SVGEGT. CDR3 in DNA: TGTGCCAGCACCATAGACCCTCAGACTAGTTCGTCCTACGAGCAGTACTTC. Translating it yields CASTIDPQTSSSYEQYF.

CDR3 amino acids: CASTLNPSSGNTIYF. Written as DNA, the CDR3 is TGTGCCAGCACCCTCAACCCGAGCTCTGGAAACACCATATATTTT. V is TRBV3-1 and J is TRBJ1-3, with D unresolved. Per the germline V gene, CDR1 is LGHDT and CDR2 is YNNKEL (reference sequence). The V end was cut by 7 bases, the J end by 0 bases, with 13 bases between. The CDR3 runs to 15 residues.

This clonotype was detected only a few times. The chain has TRBV9 and TRBJ2-7, with D unresolved. Trimming stripped 0 bases from V and 0 bases from J, with 7 bases between. This CDR3 spans 14 amino acids. Germline V gene sequence: CDR1 SGDLS, CDR2 YYNGEE. The CDR3 region is CASSVDPTSYEQYF. The DNA of the CDR3 is TGTGCCAGCAGCGTAGACCCAACCTCCTACGAGCAGTACTTC.

This clonotype has a handful of counts. The chain couples TRBV12-3 or TRBV12-4 to TRBJ1-5, with D perhaps TRBD1 (6 bases). V was shortened by 3 bases and J by 4 bases, with 13 bases between the two germline ends. This CDR3 region has 15 residues. The CDR3 loop reads CASSFGRGGNQPQHF. The CDR3 coding sequence is TGTGCCAGCAGTTTCGGCAGGGGAGGAAATCAGCCCCAGCATTTT.

The V and J genes are TRBV7-6 and TRBJ2-3; perhaps TRBD2 as D (6 bases). The CDR3 is made up of 16 amino acids. Germline values: CDR1 SGHVS, CDR2 FNYEAQ. V lost 1 base, J lost 3 bases, and 14 bases lay in between. The DNA for the CDR3 is TGTGCCAGCAGCTTAGGGACACTGGGGGGAACAGATACGCAGTATTTT. Protein sequence: CASSLGTLGGTDTQYF.

The J gene is TRBJ2-7, the V gene TRBV4-1; 7 nucleotides line up with TRBD1. Per the germline V gene, CDR1 is MGHRA and CDR2 is YSYEKL. This CDR3 spans 15 amino acids. V shed 4 bases and J 6 bases; nucleotides not matched to a gene: 12. This chain's CDR3 is CASSLLAGQVFEQYF. The CDR3 coding sequence is TGCGCCAGCAGCCTCCTCGCCGGACAGGTTTTCGAGCAGTACTTC.

This chain connects TRBV5-4 to TRBJ2-1, with 10 bases identical to TRBD2. The CDR3 totals 15 residues. Germline-derived CDR1 and CDR2 are SGHNT and YYREEE (reference sequence). Trimming cost V 1 base and J 6 bases; bases outside gene matches: 4. CDR3 residues: CASSLKREGLNEQFF. The DNA for the CDR3 is TGTGCCAGCAGCTTGAAGCGGGAGGGCCTCAATGAGCAGTTCTTC.

The V call is TRBV3-1, the J call TRBJ1-2, with 11 bases matching TRBD1. Germline V gene lookup returns CDR1 LGHDT and CDR2 YNNKEL (reference sequence). Unmatched junction bases numbered 4, after V lost 4 bases and J lost 6 bases. This CDR3 has 14 residues. The CDR3 spells CASSLRTGGNGYTF. The CDR3 coding sequence is TGTGCCAGCAGCCTCCGGACAGGGGGCAATGGCTACACCTTC.

This clonotype occurred a few times. This chain links TRBV19 with TRBJ1-2, with TRBD1 matching 9 bases. The CDR3 runs to 15 residues. The germline gives CDR1 LNHDA, CDR2 SQIVND (reference sequence). Trimming took 6 bases from V and 1 from J; bases not matched to a gene: 6. The CDR3 sequence: CASREPGQGNYGYTF. CDR3 DNA: TGTGCCAGTAGGGAGCCGGGACAGGGTAACTATGGCTACACCTTC.

This clonotype showed up just a few times. The chain carries TRBV5-1 and TRBJ2-7; D not resolved. In germline, CDR1 is SGHRS, CDR2 YFSETQ. The CDR3 covers 12 residues. V lost 0 bases and J 7 bases, leaving 8 bases between the germline ends. The DNA of the CDR3 is TGCGCCAGCAGCTTGGATTTTCGGGAGCAGTACTTC. This codes for CASSLDFREQYF.

CDR3 residues: CASSRSGGQYF. The CDR3 DNA reads as TGTGCCAGCAGTAGGAGTGGGGGGCAGTACTTC. The chain has TRBV12-3 or TRBV12-4 and TRBJ2-7; D may correspond to TRBD1 or TRBD2 (5 bases each). The CDR3 contains 11 residues. Trimming removed 5 bases at V and 9 bases at J, with 11 bases between.

The chain recombines TRBV28 with TRBJ2-3; D is uncertain. The V end lost 5 bases, the J end lost 3 bases, and 12 bases lay between the germline ends. In germline, CDR1 is MDHEN, CDR2 SYDVKM. CDR3 size: 14 residues. The DNA of the CDR3 is TGTGCCAGCAGTGTCCTAGAGCAAACAGATACGCAGTATTTT. Protein product: CASSVLEQTDTQYF.

This clonotype has just a few counts. The chain recombines TRBV10-3 with TRBJ1-1, with 8 bases fitting TRBD1. Losses at the gene ends were 3 bases for V and 4 bases for J; bases not matched to a gene: 7. Per the germline V gene, CDR1 is ENHRY and CDR2 is SYGVKD. The CDR3 is 15 amino acids. CDR3 sequence reads: CAISDNRGRSTEAFF. The CDR3 DNA is TGTGCCATCAGTGATAACAGGGGGAGGAGCACTGAAGCTTTCTTT.